This is a list of T cell receptor beta chains from one sample in a study of identical twins. TCRdb processed the 5' RACE reads anew with MiXCR; each CDR3 protein has one entry. The sample contains 450,000 or so distinct CDR3 sequences, around 24% of which appear only once. These data are also associated with another study on T cells expressing NK-cell markers.

The specimen was CD4+ T cells sorted from blood. These receptors all come from a woman between 18 and 29 years old in good health. Each CDR3 is given with its conserved first and last residue. Each record gives: J gene, V gene, clone size, D gene, CDR3 DNA, CDR3 protein. A D gene is named only where the DNA matches it firmly. Part of the rows lack a size; the others show once, few, many or a class for expanded clones.

>TRBJ2-5|TRBV20-1|NA|NA
TGCAGTGCTAGATCAGACTCCACCGAGACCCAGTACTTC
CSARSDSTETQYF
>TRBJ2-6|TRBV6-2/TRBV6-3|few|NA
TGTGCCAGCAGTTACTCTTTAAGATCTGGGGCCAACGTCCTGACTTTC
CASSYSLRSGANVLTF
>TRBJ2-4|TRBV6-5|few|NA
TGTGCCAGCAGTTACTCGACGTCGGGGGCAGCCAAAAACATTCAGTACTTC
CASSYSTSGAAKNIQYF
>TRBJ1-6|TRBV5-6|many|NA
TGTGCCAGCAGCTTGGCCAGGCCTAAGATGACGATTCTCCACTTT
CASSLARPKMTILHF
>TRBJ2-7|TRBV12-3/TRBV12-4|few|TRBD2
TGTGCCTGTAGGACTAGCGGGAGCTTCCACGAGCAGTACTTC
CACRTSGSFHEQYF
>TRBJ1-1|TRBV10-3|NA|NA
TGTGCCACCGTGGGGAGGGGAGAGTCTGAAGCTTTCTTT
CATVGRGESEAFF
>TRBJ2-1|TRBV6-4|few|NA
TGTGCCAGCCTCGGACCGAACTCCAATGAGCAGTTCTTC
CASLGPNSNEQFF
>TRBJ2-3|TRBV5-6|few|TRBD1
TGTGCCAGCAGCTTGCATCATCCGGGACAGGGACTTTTT
CASSLHHPGQGLF
>TRBJ2-3|TRBV2|NA|NA
TGTGCCAGCAGTGACAAGGGATGGGATACGCAGTATTTT
CASSDKGWDTQYF
>TRBJ2-2|TRBV2|NA|NA
TGTGCCAGCAGTATAGCGGCCCCGGGCACCGGGGAGCTGTTTTTT
CASSIAAPGTGELFF
>TRBJ2-3|TRBV2|many|NA
TGTGCCAGCAGTCCGGGACCCCGCGCCACGCAGTATTTT
CASSPGPRATQYF
>TRBJ2-1|TRBV7-9|many|NA
TGTGCCAGCAGTCTCCCAGTGGGCAATGAGCAGTTCTTC
CASSLPVGNEQFF
>TRBJ2-2|TRBV5-1|few|NA
TGCGCCAGCAGCTTGGCGGGGGTGAGCGGGGAGCTGTTTTTT
CASSLAGVSGELFF
>TRBJ1-5|TRBV12-3/TRBV12-4|NA|NA
TGTGCCAGCAGTTTTTTGTTCGAACAGCCCCAGCATTTT
CASSFLFEQPQHF
>TRBJ1-2|TRBV7-9|few|TRBD1
TGTGCCAGCAGCTTTACAGGGGGAGGCTACACCTTC
CASSFTGGGYTF
>TRBJ2-1|TRBV5-4|NA|NA
TGTGCCAGCAGCCCGGGGGGCTACGGGATTTCCTACAATGAGCAGTTCTTC
CASSPGGYGISYNEQFF
>TRBJ2-7|TRBV7-8|few|TRBD2
TGTGCCAGCAGCCCCGGGAAAGCGGGAGGGTCTGAGTACTTC
CASSPGKAGGSEYF
>TRBJ2-3|TRBV12-3/TRBV12-4|NA|TRBD2
TGTGCCAGCAAAGTTCGTTTAGCGGGGGGCACAGATACGCAGTATTTT
CASKVRLAGGTDTQYF
>TRBJ2-1|TRBV5-1|NA|TRBD2
TGCGCCAGCAGCCCCGGGACTACGAGCAATGAGCAGTTCTTC
CASSPGTTSNEQFF
>TRBJ2-2|TRBV5-1|NA|NA
TGCGCCAGCAGCTTGCTCCCCTTGGCTGGGGAGCTGTTTTTT
CASSLLPLAGELFF
>TRBJ1-1|TRBV6-1|NA|NA
TGTGCCAGCAGTCCTGGTAGGGGGACGATGAACACTGAAGCTTTCTTT
CASSPGRGTMNTEAFF
>TRBJ2-1|TRBV9|once|NA
TGTGCCAGCAGACCACCGGGACTGGACAATGAGCAGTTCTTC
CASRPPGLDNEQFF
>TRBJ1-2|TRBV12-5|NA|NA
TGTGCTAGTGGCCACGAATACGAGGTGGGCTACACCTTC
CASGHEYEVGYTF
>TRBJ2-3|TRBV15|few|TRBD2
TGTGCCACCAGTCGTAGCGGGTTTACAGATACGCAGTATTTT
CATSRSGFTDTQYF
>TRBJ1-1|TRBV5-4|NA|TRBD1
TGTGCCAGCAGCTTGGGACAGGGGGGGATGAACACTGAAGCTTTCTTT
CASSLGQGGMNTEAFF
>TRBJ2-4|TRBV20-1|NA|NA
TGCAGTGCTAGAGACTACAACATTCAGTACTTC
CSARDYNIQYF
>TRBJ2-7|TRBV7-6|NA|TRBD2
TGTGCCAGCAGCTTAGCGGCGGGAGCTTCACACGAGCAGTACTTC
CASSLAAGASHEQYF
>TRBJ2-7|TRBV11-2|NA|NA
TGTGCCAGCAGCGTACAGGTGGGGACCTACGAGCAGTACTTC
CASSVQVGTYEQYF
>TRBJ2-4|TRBV7-2|few|NA
TGTGCCAGCAGCTTAGGCGTGCTTCAGGTAGCCAAAAACATTCAGTACTTC
CASSLGVLQVAKNIQYF
>TRBJ2-1|TRBV5-1|few|NA
TGCGCCAGCAGCTTGGTCGGGGACTCCTACAATGAGCAGTTCTTC
CASSLVGDSYNEQFF
>TRBJ2-5|TRBV6-5|NA|TRBD2
TGTGCCAGCAGTTACGTGCCCCGCGGGAGTCGTGGGACCCAGTACTTC
CASSYVPRGSRGTQYF
>TRBJ2-3|TRBV20-1|few|NA
TGCAGTGCTAGAGACGGCTCAGATACGCAGTATTTT
CSARDGSDTQYF
>TRBJ2-1|TRBV7-2|NA|NA
TGTGCCAGCAGCTTAGCGCGGCGGAATGAGCAGTTCTTC
CASSLARRNEQFF
>TRBJ2-7|TRBV10-3|few|TRBD1
TGTGCCGTTGGGGACAGACCCTACGAGCAGTACTTC
CAVGDRPYEQYF
>TRBJ2-5|TRBV5-6|many|NA
TGTGCCAGCAGTTTCACTGAGACCCAGTACTTC
CASSFTETQYF
>TRBJ2-2|TRBV6-1|NA|NA
TGTGCCAGCACTGAGGTGAACACCGGGGAGCTGTTTTTT
CASTEVNTGELFF
>TRBJ2-5|TRBV11-2|few|TRBD2
TGTGCCAGCAGCTCCCCAGGGAGCGGGGGGCAAGAGACCCAGTACTTC
CASSSPGSGGQETQYF
>TRBJ1-3|TRBV6-1|few|NA
TGTGCCACTTATGGGACTGCTGGAAACACCATATATTTT
CATYGTAGNTIYF
>TRBJ2-1|TRBV6-5|few|TRBD2
TGTGCCAGCAGATCTACTAGCGGGGGGGTAAATGAGCAGTTCTTC
CASRSTSGGVNEQFF
>TRBJ2-7|TRBV11-3|NA|NA
TGTGCCAGCAGCCCCCACGGCGAGCAGTACTTC
CASSPHGEQYF
>TRBJ1-1|TRBV20-1|NA|NA
TGCAGTGCCAGCCGGGGCCAGGGCACTGAAGCTTTCTTT
CSASRGQGTEAFF
>TRBJ2-1|TRBV27|NA|TRBD2
TGTGCCAGCAGCCGCGTAACTAGCGGGGGGCCTAACAATGAGCAGTTCTTC
CASSRVTSGGPNNEQFF
>TRBJ2-1|TRBV18|NA|TRBD2
TGTGCCAGCTCACCATCCGGACTAGCGGTCAGTGAGCAGTTCTTC
CASSPSGLAVSEQFF
>TRBJ1-1|TRBV12-3/TRBV12-4|NA|NA
TGTGCCAGCAGTTACAGGGCCCAAAACACTGAAGCTTTCTTT
CASSYRAQNTEAFF
>TRBJ2-3|TRBV2|few|NA
TGTGCCAGCGGCAGGACGTTTACAGATACGCAGTATTTT
CASGRTFTDTQYF
>TRBJ2-5|TRBV9|many|TRBD2
TGTGCCAGCAGCGTAGCGGGGGGTCCTCAAGAGACCCAGTACTTC
CASSVAGGPQETQYF
>TRBJ2-7|TRBV2|few|NA
TGTGCCAGCAGTCAAACCGACCACTACGAGCAGTACTTC
CASSQTDHYEQYF
>TRBJ1-4|TRBV7-2|NA|NA
TGTGCCAGCAGCTTATCATCCGGTAATGAAAAACTGTTTTTT
CASSLSSGNEKLFF
>TRBJ1-1|TRBV6-5|NA|NA
TGTGCCAGCACGGGGGGTCTTGAGGCTTTCTTT
CASTGGLEAFF
>TRBJ2-5|TRBV5-1|NA|TRBD1
TGCGCCAGCAGCTTGAATGGGCCCACAGGGGGGCAAGAGACCCAGTACTTC
CASSLNGPTGGQETQYF
>TRBJ1-3|TRBV12-3/TRBV12-4|NA|TRBD1
TGTGCCAGCAGAACGGGACAGGGAGGAAACACCATATATTTT
CASRTGQGGNTIYF
>TRBJ2-1|TRBV3-1|few|NA
TGTGCCAGCAGCCAAGATCACCCCTCGTTTAATTACAATGAGCAGTTCTTC
CASSQDHPSFNYNEQFF
>TRBJ2-5|TRBV27|few|NA
TGTGCCAGCAGTCGGAACCTTCGGGAGACCCAGTACTTC
CASSRNLRETQYF